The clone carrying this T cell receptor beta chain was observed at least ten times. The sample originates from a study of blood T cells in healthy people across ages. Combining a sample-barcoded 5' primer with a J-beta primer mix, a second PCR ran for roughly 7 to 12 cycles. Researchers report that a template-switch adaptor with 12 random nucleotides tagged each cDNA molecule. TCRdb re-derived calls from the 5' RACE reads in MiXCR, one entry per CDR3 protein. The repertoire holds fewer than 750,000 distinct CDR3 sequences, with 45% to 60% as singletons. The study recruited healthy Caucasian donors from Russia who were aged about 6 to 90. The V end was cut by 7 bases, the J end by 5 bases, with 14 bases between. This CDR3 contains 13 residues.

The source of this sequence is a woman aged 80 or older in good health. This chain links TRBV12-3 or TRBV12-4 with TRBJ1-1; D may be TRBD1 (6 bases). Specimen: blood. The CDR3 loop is CASTGRGWTEAFF. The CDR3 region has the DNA TGTGCCAGCACAGGGAGGGGGTGGACTGAAGCTTTCTTT.